The sequence of this T cell receptor beta chain was determined in a study of T cells in localized non-small cell lung cancer. Overall study findings and caveats: Longer overall survival associated with higher blood T cell density; shorter survival with higher adjacent-lung clonality. Maximal T cell clonality occurred in uninvolved adjacent lung, with tumor ranking below it. The tumor had only one region sequenced, so heterogeneity remains possible. Out of the top 100 tumor clones, a median approximately 61 were seen in adjacent lung.

The protocol was immunoSEQ multiplex PCR, while the TCRdb copy is restricted to in-frame clones and leaves out a portion. The sample includes about 35,000 clones, less than 95% of them seen just once. On this clone: What it binds is not known.

Trimming removed 0 bases from V and 9 bases from J; junction bases left unmatched: 6. Germline V lookup: CDR1 SGHRS, CDR2 YFSETQ. The CDR3 has 15 residues. The sequence came from an older female donor with stage II lung adenocarcinoma. The chain joins TRBV5-1 to TRBJ1-6; 7 bases line up with TRBD1. The material sequenced was peripheral blood mononuclear cells, taken before any cancer treatment. CDR3: CASSLARQGSSPLHF. CDR3 coding DNA: TGCGCCAGCAGCTTGGCCCGACAGGGTAGTTCACCCCTCCACTTT.